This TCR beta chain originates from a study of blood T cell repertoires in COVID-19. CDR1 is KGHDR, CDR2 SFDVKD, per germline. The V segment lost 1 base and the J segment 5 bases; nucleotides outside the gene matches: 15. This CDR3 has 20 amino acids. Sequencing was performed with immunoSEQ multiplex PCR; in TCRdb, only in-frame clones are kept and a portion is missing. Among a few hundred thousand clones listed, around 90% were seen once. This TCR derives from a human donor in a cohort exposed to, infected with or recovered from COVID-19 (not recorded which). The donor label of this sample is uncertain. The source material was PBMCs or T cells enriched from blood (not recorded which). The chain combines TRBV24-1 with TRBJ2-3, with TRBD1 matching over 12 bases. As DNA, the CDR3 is TGTGCCACCAGTGATTTCGCCTTAGTCCCGGGACAGGGGGCGAGAGATACGCAGTATTTT. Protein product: CATSDFALVPGQGARDTQYF.